This T cell receptor (beta chain) was captured by sequencing in a study of blood T cell repertoires in COVID-19. About the study: Nucleic acid was either cDNA or gDNA, and it came from T cells, B-cell-depleted T cells, or PBMCs.

The CDR3 loop spans 17 amino acids. The V end lost 2 bases, the J end lost 2 bases, and 15 bases lay between the germline ends. CDR1 is MNHEY, CDR2 SVGEGT, per germline. TCRdb's copy holds only in-frame clones and misses some; the assay was immunoSEQ multiplex PCR. The sample has hundreds of thousands of clones, around 89% seen once. Sequenced sample: peripheral blood. The gene calls are TRBV6-2 or TRBV6-3 and TRBJ2-2, with a tentative D call TRBD2 (6 bases). The origin of this receptor is a young woman with COVID-19, enrolled during active disease. As DNA, the CDR3 is TGTGCCAGCAGTTACGGCCCGGGAGATATTAACACCGGGGAGCTGTTTTTT. Protein product: CASSYGPGDINTGELFF.